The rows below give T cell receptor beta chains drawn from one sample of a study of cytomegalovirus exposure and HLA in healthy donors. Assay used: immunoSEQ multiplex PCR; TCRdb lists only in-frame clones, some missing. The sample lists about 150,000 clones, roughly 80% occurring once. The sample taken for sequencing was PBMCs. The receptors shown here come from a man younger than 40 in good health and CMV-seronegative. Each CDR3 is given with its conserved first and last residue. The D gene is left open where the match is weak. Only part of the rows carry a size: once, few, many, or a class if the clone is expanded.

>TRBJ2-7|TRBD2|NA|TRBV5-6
TGTGCCAGCAGCGACGGACTAGCGGGAGGCTACGAGCAGTACTTC
CASSDGLAGGYEQYF
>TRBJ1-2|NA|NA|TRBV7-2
TGTGCCAGCAGTCAACCAGGCTATGGCTACACCTTC
CASSQPGYGYTF
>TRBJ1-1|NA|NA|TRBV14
TGTGCCAGCAGCCAAGTTCGCGACCTCCGGGATGCTTTCTTT
CASSQVRDLRDAFF
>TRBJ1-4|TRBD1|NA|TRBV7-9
TGTGCCAGCAGCCCGCGGGGGACAGGGATTAATGAAAAACTGTTTTTT
CASSPRGTGINEKLFF
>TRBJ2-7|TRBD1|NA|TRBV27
TGTGCCAACCTCGAGGGGGGCAGGGGGCGCTTGGGCTACGAGCAGTACTTC
CANLEGGRGRLGYEQYF
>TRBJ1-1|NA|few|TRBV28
TGTGCCAGCATCAGGGGACGGAAAAACACTGAAGCTTTCTTT
CASIRGRKNTEAFF
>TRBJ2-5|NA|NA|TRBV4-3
TGCGCCAGCAGCCAAGGGGGGGGCGCGTTATGGGAGACCCAGTACTTC
CASSQGGGALWETQYF
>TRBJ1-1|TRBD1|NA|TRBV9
TGTGCCAGCAGCAAAAGACAGGGGGGGAATATGAACACTGAAGCTTTCTTT
CASSKRQGGNMNTEAFF
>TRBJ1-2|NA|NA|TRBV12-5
TGTGCTAGTGGTTTGGAAACAGGGTTCTATGGCTACACCTTC
CASGLETGFYGYTF
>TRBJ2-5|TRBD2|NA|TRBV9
TGTGCCAGCAGCGTAGAAGGGCTAGCGGGCTTCCAAGAGACCCAGTACTTC
CASSVEGLAGFQETQYF
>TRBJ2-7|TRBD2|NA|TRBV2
TGTGCCAGCAGTGATGTTAGCGGGGTCGACGAGCAGTACTTC
CASSDVSGVDEQYF
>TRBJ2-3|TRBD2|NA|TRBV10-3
TGTGCCATCAGTGAACTAGCGGGAGATACGCAGTATTTT
CAISELAGDTQYF
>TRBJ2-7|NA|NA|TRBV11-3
TGTGCCAGCAGCCCCGGGACGGGGGTCGGGCACGAGCAGTACTTC
CASSPGTGVGHEQYF
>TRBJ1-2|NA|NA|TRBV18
TGTGCCAGCTCACGATGGGGCTCTGATGGCTACACCTTC
CASSRWGSDGYTF
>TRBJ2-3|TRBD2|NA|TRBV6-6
TGTGCCAGCAGTTACTTCACTAGCGGGGGAAGAGATACGCAGTATTTT
CASSYFTSGGRDTQYF
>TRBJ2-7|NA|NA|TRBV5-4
TGTGCCAACAGCATAGACTCATACGAGCAGTACTTC
CANSIDSYEQYF
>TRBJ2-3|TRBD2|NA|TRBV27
TGTGCCAGCAGGCCTCTACTAGCGGAGGTTGGCACAGATACGCAGTATTTT
CASRPLLAEVGTDTQYF
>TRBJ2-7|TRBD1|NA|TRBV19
TGTGCCAGTAGTGAGGCAGGGGGAGCCTACGAGCAGTACTTC
CASSEAGGAYEQYF
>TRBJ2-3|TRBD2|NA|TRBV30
TGTGCCTGGAGTGTATTTGGGACTAGGCCCACAGATACGCAGTATTTT
CAWSVFGTRPTDTQYF
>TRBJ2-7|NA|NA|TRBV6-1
TGTGCCAGCAGTGAAATTACCCACAGCTCCTACGAGCAGTACTTC
CASSEITHSSYEQYF
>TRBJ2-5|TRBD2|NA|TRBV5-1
TGCGCCAGCAGCGCGGGAGGACCCCAAGAGACCCAGTACTTC
CASSAGGPQETQYF
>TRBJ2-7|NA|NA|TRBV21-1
TGTGCCATCTCGGAGCGATCGCGGGGGGTTGGGGAGCAGTACTTC
CAISERSRGVGEQYF
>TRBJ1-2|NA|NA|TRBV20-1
TGCAGTGCTAGACAATATGGCTACACCTTC
CSARQYGYTF
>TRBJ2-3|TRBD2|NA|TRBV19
TGTGCCAGTAGTATGGGACTAGCGACAACTAGCACAGATACGCAGTATTTT
CASSMGLATTSTDTQYF
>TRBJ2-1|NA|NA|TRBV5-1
TGCGCCAGCAGCCCAGGGGCGGGAGAGGGGAATGAGCAGTTCTTC
CASSPGAGEGNEQFF
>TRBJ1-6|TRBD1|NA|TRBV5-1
TGCGCCAGCAGCGTGACAGGGATGAATTCACCCCTCCACTTT
CASSVTGMNSPLHF
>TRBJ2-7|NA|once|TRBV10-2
TGCGCCAGCAGTGAACGGGATTACGAGCAGTACTTC
CASSERDYEQYF
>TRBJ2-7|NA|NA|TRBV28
TGTGCCAGCAGTCCCGGGGGAGGGGGTGGCGAGCAGTACTTC
CASSPGGGGGEQYF
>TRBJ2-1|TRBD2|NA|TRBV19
TGTGCCAGTAGTATCGGACTAGCGGGAGGTTCCTGGTACAATGAGCAGTTCTTC
CASSIGLAGGSWYNEQFF
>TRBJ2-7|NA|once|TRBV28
TGTGCCAGCAGTTGGGGCAGTACCTCCTACGAGCAGTACTTC
CASSWGSTSYEQYF
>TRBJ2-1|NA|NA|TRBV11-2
TGTGCCAGCAGCTACTCCGGGACACCTTACAATGAGCAGTTCTTC
CASSYSGTPYNEQFF
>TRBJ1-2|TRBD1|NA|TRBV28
TGTGCCAGCAGTTTAGGACAGGGCCGGCTAATCGGCTACACCTTC
CASSLGQGRLIGYTF
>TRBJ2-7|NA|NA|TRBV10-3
TGTGGCTTAAGGGTCCCGACGGACGGGACCTACGAGCAGTACTTC
CGLRVPTDGTYEQYF
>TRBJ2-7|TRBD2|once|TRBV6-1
TGTGCCAGCAGCCGAGGGGGACTAGCTGTTTGGGAGCAGTACTTC
CASSRGGLAVWEQYF
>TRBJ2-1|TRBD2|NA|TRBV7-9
TGTGCCAGCAGCTTAGGTGGAGCGGGAGGGCCCTACAATGAGCAGTTCTTC
CASSLGGAGGPYNEQFF
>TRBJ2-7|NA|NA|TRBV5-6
TGTGCCAGCAGCTCCATGGGGCAGGGAAACTACGAGCAGTACTTC
CASSSMGQGNYEQYF
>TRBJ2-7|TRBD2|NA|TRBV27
TGTGCCAGCACCCCCGGGACTAGCGTGTACGAGCAGTACTTC
CASTPGTSVYEQYF
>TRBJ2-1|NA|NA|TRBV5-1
TGCGCCAGCAGCTTGGCTGGCGGAAGGGGGTTCTTC
CASSLAGGRGFF
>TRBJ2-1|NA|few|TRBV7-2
TGTGCCAGCTCGGACTCAGGGGTCCGTAACAATGAGCAGTTCTTC
CASSDSGVRNNEQFF
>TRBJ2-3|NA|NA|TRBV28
TGTGCCAGCAGCCCCTGGGGGCGATACACAGATACGCAGTATTTT
CASSPWGRYTDTQYF
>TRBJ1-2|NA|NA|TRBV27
TGTGCCAGCAGTCGAGACGGGGGGGGCTATGGCTACACCTTC
CASSRDGGGYGYTF
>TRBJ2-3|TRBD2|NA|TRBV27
TGTGCCAGCAGTCGACTAGCGGGAGGTCCAGCAGATACGCAGTATTTT
CASSRLAGGPADTQYF
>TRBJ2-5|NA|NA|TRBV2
TGTGCCAGCAGTACCGGGACATACTCAGAGACCCAGTACTTC
CASSTGTYSETQYF
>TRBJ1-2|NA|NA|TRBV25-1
TGTGCCAGCAGTGATATTGGGGCCAACTATGGCTACACCTTC
CASSDIGANYGYTF
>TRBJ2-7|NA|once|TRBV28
TGTGCCAGCACCTCGAGGGGGAAACCCTACGAGCAGTACTTC
CASTSRGKPYEQYF
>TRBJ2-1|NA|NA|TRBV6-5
TGTGCCAGCAGCCGGGACACTTCTTACAATGAGCAGTTCTTC
CASSRDTSYNEQFF
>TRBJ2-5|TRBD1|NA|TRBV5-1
TGCGCCAGCAGCTCACGCCGGGACAGCCACCAAGAGACCCAGTACTTC
CASSSRRDSHQETQYF
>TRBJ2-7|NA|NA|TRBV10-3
TGTGCCATCAGTGACACTTCCTACGAGCAGTACTTC
CAISDTSYEQYF
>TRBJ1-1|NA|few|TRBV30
TGTGCCTACCAAGGGGCAGGGCACAACACTGAAGCTTTCTTT
CAYQGAGHNTEAFF
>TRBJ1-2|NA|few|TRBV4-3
TGCGCCAGCAGCCAAGAATTAGGGGCGCGGGGTGGCTACACCTTC
CASSQELGARGGYTF
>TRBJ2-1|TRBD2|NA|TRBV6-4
TGTGCCAGCAGTGTGAATCTAGCGGGAGACAATGAGCAGTTCTTC
CASSVNLAGDNEQFF
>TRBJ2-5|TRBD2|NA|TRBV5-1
TGCGCCAGCAGGCCGGGACTAGCGGGAGAGACCCAGTACTTC
CASRPGLAGETQYF
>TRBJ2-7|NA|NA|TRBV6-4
TGTGCCACCCCGAGGCGGGTAAGGGAGCAGTACTTC
CATPRRVREQYF
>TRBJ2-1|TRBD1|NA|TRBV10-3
TGTGCCATCAGGCACCCCGACAGGGGGGGGATCAATGAGCAGTTCTTC
CAIRHPDRGGINEQFF
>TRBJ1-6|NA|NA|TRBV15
TGTGCCACCAGCAGACAGGGGTATAATTCACCCCTCCACTTT
CATSRQGYNSPLHF